This T cell receptor (beta chain) stems from a study of shared clonotypes between healthy human individuals. V was trimmed by 1 base and J by 10 bases, leaving 11 bases between them. This CDR3 is built from 14 residues. Germline V gives CDR1 MNHEY, CDR2 SMNVEV (reference sequence). The naive CD8 subset, CD45RO-negative cells positively selected for CCR7, excluded terminally differentiated effector memory CD45RA+ cells. Healthy HIV-negative adults with no recent acute infections or vaccinations were recruited as donors. Sequenced by immunoSEQ multiplex PCR; TCRdb stores in-frame clones only, minus some. This sample yields some 1,900,000 clones, of which about 95% are seen a single time; under 1.5% belongs to the top ten. Study results and limitations: The naive CD4 repertoires of four donors were compared, and approximately 5% of clonotypes were shared. Estimated clonotype richness was generally higher in naive than memory subsets.

The count of this clone is one. As yet, its antigen is unknown. The chain links TRBV27 to TRBJ1-6, with unresolved D. The source material was naive CD8+ T cells sorted from blood. The receptor was derived from a man aged 18 to 29 in good health. In DNA, the CDR3 is TGTGCCAGCAGTTTATTTTCCCCAGAATCACCCCTCCACTTT. Encoded protein: CASSLFSPESPLHF.